This TCR beta chain was found in a study of cytomegalovirus exposure and HLA in healthy donors. The study ran its PCR with 60 Vbeta and 13 Jbeta primers. Measured with immunoSEQ multiplex PCR; TCRdb has only the in-frame clones, and not every one. Of about 180,000 clones listed, over 70% were seen once; the top ten hold around 3.1%. This CDR3 contains 16 residues. Germline V lookup: CDR1 MGHDK, CDR2 SYGVNS. Trimming took 3 bases from V and 4 from J; bases not matched to a gene: 6. The sequenced sample consisted of PBMCs. This receptor was identified in a woman aged 45-65 years in good health and CMV-seropositive. The chain uses TRBV25-1 and TRBJ2-5; 12 nucleotides match TRBD2. In DNA, the CDR3 is TGTGCCAGCAGTGATACAGAACTAGCGGGGGGAGAGACCCAGTACTTC. Protein: CASSDTELAGGETQYF.